The 26 T cell receptor beta chains presented below share a single source sample, sequenced in a study of blood T cell repertoires in COVID-19. The data were produced by immunoSEQ multiplex PCR, yet TCRdb's version contains in-frame clones alone and is incomplete. The repertoire holds about 180,000 clones, with 86% as singletons. Input material: peripheral blood. The receptors shown here come from a man aged 50 to 60 with active or convalescent COVID-19.

This rearrangement joins TRBV5-1 to TRBJ1-2, with D possibly matching TRBD1 (5 bases). Per germline, CDR1 SGHRS and CDR2 YFSETQ. Trimming pared 0 bases from V and 2 bases from J, leaving 8 bases between. The CDR3 loop spans 14 amino acids. The CDR3 is CASSLEGNNYGYTF. The CDR3 region has the DNA TGCGCCAGCAGCTTGGAGGGGAACAACTATGGCTACACCTTC.

This clone was observed a single time. V gene TRBV5-1 combines with J gene TRBJ2-4; TRBD1 is a possible D gene (5 bases). V lost 0 bases and J 6 bases, leaving 10 bases between the germline ends. Per germline, CDR1 SGHRS and CDR2 YFSETQ. This CDR3 contains 14 residues. CDR3 residues: CASSLDPGINIQYF. CDR3 DNA sequence: TGCGCCAGCAGCTTGGATCCAGGGATAAACATTCAGTACTTC. The variable domain in full, with the rest retrieved from reference TRBV5-1 and TRBJ2-4, is KAGVTQTPRYLIKTRGQQVTLSCSPISGHRSVSWYQQTPGQGLQFLFEYFSETQRNKGNFPGRFSGRQFSNSRSEMNVSTLELGDSALYLCASSLDPGINIQYFGAGTRLSVL.

J is TRBJ2-1 and V is TRBV7-2; 9 bases are shared with TRBD2. The CDR3 has 17 residues. Germline loops: CDR1 SGHTA, CDR2 FQGNSA. J lost 6 bases, V lost 2 bases, and 11 bases had no gene match. The CDR3 DNA reads TGTGCCAGCAGCTTAAGGCCGCCAGCGGGAGGCCTCAATGAGCAGTTCTTC. Translating gives CASSLRPPAGGLNEQFF.

The chain recombines TRBV28 with TRBJ1-2; possibly TRBD1 for D (5 bases). CDR1 MDHEN and CDR2 SYDVKM come from the germline V gene. V was trimmed by 3 bases and J by 0 bases, leaving 8 bases between them. The length of the CDR3 is 14 residues. CDR3 nucleotide sequence: TGTGCCAGCAGTTTTGGGGCGACTAACTATGGCTACACCTTC. Amino acids: CASSFGATNYGYTF.

This chain joins TRBV14 and TRBJ2-2; D remains unclear. Deletions cut 2 bases from V and 4 bases from J, with 5 bases between. The germline V gene has CDR1 SGHDN and CDR2 FVKESK. The CDR3 loop spans 13 amino acids. This CDR3 reads CASSQHFTGELFF. CDR3 nucleotide sequence: TGTGCCAGCAGCCAACATTTCACCGGGGAGCTGTTTTTT.

This clone showed up just a few times. This sequence joins TRBV18 and TRBJ2-7, with 8 nucleotides matching TRBD2. Germline V gene data show CDR1 as KGHSH and CDR2 as LQKENI. This CDR3 is built from 14 residues. Germline trimming cut 3 bases from V and 4 bases from J; bases unmatched to any gene: 5. CDR3 sequence: CASSPRGGPYEQYF. CDR3 DNA sequence: TGTGCCAGCTCACCCCGGGGGGGGCCATACGAGCAGTACTTC.

The rearrangement uses TRBV2 and TRBJ1-6; 8 positions agree with TRBD1. This CDR3 is built from 13 residues. V lost 5 bases, J lost 10 bases, and 4 bases stayed unmatched. Germline loops: CDR1 SNHLY, CDR2 FYNNEI. The CDR3 bases are TGTGCCAGCAGTTCGGACAGGGACTCACCCCTCCACTTT. This encodes CASSSDRDSPLHF.

The CDR3 here is CATSTLTSGGLSYNEQFF. DNA of the CDR3: TGTGCCACCAGCACTCTGACTAGCGGGGGCCTCTCCTACAATGAGCAGTTCTTC. The chain couples TRBV15 to TRBJ2-1; 12 nucleotides agree with TRBD2. The V segment lost 4 bases and the J segment 0 bases; nucleotides outside the gene matches: 7. This CDR3 is 18 amino acids long. Germline V gene sequence: CDR1 LNHNV, CDR2 YYDKDF (reference sequence).

The gene calls are TRBV2 and TRBJ1-1, with 8 bases identical to TRBD1. The CDR3 is made up of 16 amino acids. The V gene end was trimmed by 4 bases and the J gene end by 4 bases; junction bases not matched to a gene: 11. The V gene's germline CDR1 is SNHLY and CDR2 FYNNEI. The CDR3 DNA follows: TGTGCCAGCAGTGTAGGAACAGGGGGGTTGTCCACTGAAGCTTTCTTT. Amino acid sequence: CASSVGTGGLSTEAFF.

This chain joins TRBV29-1 and TRBJ2-1, with D tentatively TRBD1 (5 bases). There are 13 residues in the CDR3. Looked up from germline, CDR1 is SQVTM and CDR2 is ANQGSEA. V dropped 6 bases and J dropped 0 bases, with 9 bases sitting between them. CDR3 region: CSVRTRSYNEQFF. In nucleotides, the CDR3 is TGCAGCGTAAGGACACGCTCCTACAATGAGCAGTTCTTC.

V usage is TRBV28 and J usage is TRBJ1-1; D possibly corresponds to TRBD1 (5 bases). Germline V gene data show CDR1 as MDHEN and CDR2 as SYDVKM. Between the trimmed V and J ends, which lost 9 bases and 3 bases, there was a span of 14 bases. The CDR3 has 13 amino acids. The CDR3 protein is CASSATGDTEAFF. Here the CDR3 DNA reads TGTGCCAGTTCAGCAACAGGCGACACTGAAGCTTTCTTT.

The chain couples TRBV24-1 to TRBJ1-5, with D unclear. Germline CDR1 reads KGHDR; CDR2 reads SFDVKD. Trimming stripped 2 bases from V and 0 bases from J, with 4 bases between. This CDR3 is 14 amino acids long. The CDR3 loop reads CATSDWSSNQPQHF. CDR3 bases: TGTGCCACCAGTGATTGGAGTAGCAATCAGCCCCAGCATTTT.

The rearrangement uses TRBV20-1 and TRBJ2-1; 7 bases line up with TRBD1. Germline V CDR1 and CDR2: DFQATT, SNEGSKA (reference sequence). Losses at the gene ends were 4 bases for V and 13 bases for J; bases not matched to a gene: 4. The CDR3 has 10 amino acids. The CDR3 DNA reads as TGCAGTGCTATCGACAGGGTTCAGTTCTTC. Its translation is CSAIDRVQFF.

The rearrangement joins TRBV27 to TRBJ2-5; 14 nucleotides match TRBD2. The ends lost 6 bases at V and 10 bases at J; junction bases unmatched: 7. CDR1 is MNHEY and CDR2 is SMNVEV in the germline V gene (reference sequence). This CDR3 is built from 14 residues. The CDR3 DNA follows: TGTGCCAGCAGGAGACTAGCGGGGGGGCTGGACCAGTACTTC. Its protein is CASRRLAGGLDQYF.

The sample holds one count of this clone. The rearrangement joins TRBV7-2 to TRBJ1-2, with D possibly being TRBD1 (5 bases). V dropped 3 bases and J dropped 6 bases, with 11 bases sitting between them. Germline CDR1 is SGHTA and CDR2 is FQGNSA. The CDR3 has 13 amino acids. CDR3 bases: TGTGCCAGCAGCTTTCAGGGACTGAATGGCTACACCTTC. As protein: CASSFQGLNGYTF.

The J gene is TRBJ2-4, the V gene TRBV19; tentatively, D is TRBD2 (6 bases). Germline CDR1 and CDR2: LNHDA and SQIVND (reference sequence). The CDR3 runs to 14 residues. V was shortened by 3 bases and J by 7 bases, with 13 bases between the two germline ends. The CDR3 is CASSIRVAGNIQYF. In DNA form, the CDR3 reads TGTGCCAGTAGTATTCGGGTTGCGGGGAACATTCAGTACTTC.

The rearrangement links TRBV28 to TRBJ1-5; D possibly corresponds to TRBD1 (5 bases). CDR1 is MDHEN and CDR2 is SYDVKM in the germline V gene. V gave up 1 base and J gave up 2 bases, with 9 bases separating them. The CDR3 is 15 residues long. CDR3 DNA sequence: TGTGCCAGCAGTTTATCAGGGATGGGCAATCAGCCCCAGCATTTT. This encodes CASSLSGMGNQPQHF. Full variable domain (outside the CDR3, taken from reference TRBV28 and TRBJ1-5): DVKVTQSSRYLVKRTGEKVFLECVQDMDHENMFWYRQDPGLGLRLIYFSYDVKMKEKGDIPEGYSVSREKKERFSLILESASTNQTSMYLCASSLSGMGNQPQHFGDGTRLSIL.

V gene TRBV2 combines with J gene TRBJ2-2; D possibly corresponds to TRBD1 (6 bases). Germline V CDR1 and CDR2: SNHLY, FYNNEI. CDR3 length: 13 residues. The ends were cut back, 5 bases at V and 8 bases at J, with 12 bases in the middle. CDR3 nucleotide sequence: TGTGCCAGCAGTCCAGGGGACCGAGGGGAGCTGTTTTTT. It encodes CASSPGDRGELFF. The whole variable domain, remainder taken from reference TRBV2 and TRBJ2-2, is EPEVTQTPSHQVTQMGQEVILRCVPISNHLYFYWYRQILGQKVEFLVSFYNNEISEKSEIFDDQFSVERPDGSNFTLKIRSTKLEDSAMYFCASSPGDRGELFFGEGSRLTVL.

The chain joins TRBV7-9 to TRBJ1-6, with 7 bases matching TRBD1. The V gene's germline CDR1 is SEHNR and CDR2 FQNEAQ (reference sequence). J gave up 13 bases and V 5 bases, and 8 bases lay outside the gene matches. This CDR3 has 13 residues. CDR3 bases: TGTGCCAGCAGCCCCCTTGAGGGGGCCCCCCTCCACTTT. Protein sequence: CASSPLEGAPLHF.

The chain carries TRBV11-2 and TRBJ2-1, with D perhaps TRBD1 (6 bases). The CDR3 is 14 amino acids. Germline V CDR1 and CDR2: SGHAT, FQNNGV. Trimming took 5 bases from V and 9 from J, leaving 17 bases between them. DNA for the CDR3: TGTGCCAGCAGCCCGAGGACAGAGGCCTTTGAGCAGTTCTTC. Translated: CASSPRTEAFEQFF.

The chain has TRBV18 and TRBJ2-5; D perhaps matches TRBD2 (7 bases). Germline V gives CDR1 KGHSH, CDR2 LQKENI. The CDR3 sequence is 14 residues long. Trimming left V 6 bases short and J 4 bases short, with 15 bases between. CDR3 residues: CASSSQGGRETQYF. The CDR3 bases are TGTGCCAGCTCGTCACAGGGAGGGCGAGAGACCCAGTACTTC.

The chain has TRBV11-2 and TRBJ2-2; 7 nucleotides align to TRBD1. The CDR3 spans 15 residues. Per the germline V gene, CDR1 is SGHAT and CDR2 is FQNNGV. After removal of 5 bases from V and 5 bases from J, the junction contained 8 bases not matched to a gene. The CDR3 bases are TGTGCCAGCAGCCTCGGACAGGTGGGGACCGGGGAGCTGTTTTTT. It yields the protein CASSLGQVGTGELFF.

The chain couples TRBV19 to TRBJ2-2, with D possibly TRBD2 on 6 matching bases. This CDR3 is 16 amino acids long. Trimming shortened V by 6 bases and J by 4 bases, and 18 bases separated the two germline ends. Germline V gene lookup returns CDR1 LNHDA and CDR2 SQIVND (reference sequence). The CDR3 DNA reads TGTGCCAGTAGACCTGGGGACTCGCCATCCACCGGGGAGCTGTTTTTT. Residues: CASRPGDSPSTGELFF.

The genes are TRBV18 and TRBJ2-5; 8 bases align to TRBD1. This CDR3 comprises 15 residues. With 6 bases clipped from V and 5 bases from J, the junction kept 11 bases outside the gene matches. Germline CDR1 is KGHSH and CDR2 is LQKENI. Here the CDR3 DNA reads TGTGCCAGCTCGCCAACCTTGTGGGACAGGGAGACCCAGTACTTC. Encoded protein: CASSPTLWDRETQYF.

The V gene is TRBV2, the J gene TRBJ2-3; perhaps TRBD1 as D (6 bases). The V gene's germline CDR1 is SNHLY and CDR2 FYNNEI. The V gene lost 6 bases and the J gene lost 3 bases, with 13 bases spanning the gap. CDR3 length equals 14 residues. The CDR3 spells CASRQGGATDTQYF. CDR3 in DNA: TGTGCCAGCAGACAGGGTGGAGCGACAGATACGCAGTATTTT.

The V gene is TRBV29-1, the J gene TRBJ1-4; weak D call: TRBD1 (6 bases). This CDR3 spans 12 amino acids. The V end was cut by 5 bases, the J end by 7 bases, with 11 bases between. The germline V gene encodes CDR1 SQVTM and CDR2 ANQGSEA. This CDR3 is CSVSQGREKLFF. CDR3 coding DNA: TGCAGCGTTTCCCAGGGGCGTGAAAAACTGTTTTTT. The variable domain in full, completed from reference TRBV29-1 and TRBJ1-4, reads SAVISQKPSRDICQRGTSLTIQCQVDSQVTMMFWYRQQPGQSLTLIATANQGSEATYESGFVIDKFPISRPNLTFSTLTVSNMSPEDSSIYLCSVSQGREKLFFGSGTQLSVL.